The text below deals with one T cell receptor beta chain. These data come from a study of T cell changes during pregnancy in multiple sclerosis. Here immunoSEQ multiplex PCR was the method, and the copy in TCRdb shows in-frame clones only, minus some. The table includes fewer than 70,000 clones, 85% to 95% detected once. Germline loops: CDR1 SNHLY, CDR2 FYNNEI. The V segment lost 8 bases and the J segment 3 bases; nucleotides outside the gene matches: 17. CDR3 length: 17 amino acids. The sequencing here drew on CD8+ T cells from peripheral blood mononuclear cells, taken in the third trimester of pregnancy. The receptor was isolated from a female donor in good health, enrolled as a control in a pregnancy study. J is TRBJ1-1 and V is TRBV2; 8 bases match TRBD1. The CDR3 DNA sequence: TGTGCCAGCCGTCACCTTACAGGGGGAACGGGGGACACTGAAGCTTTCTTT. Its protein product is CASRHLTGGTGDTEAFF.